This T cell receptor beta chain was captured in a study of CD8+CD57+ T cells in acquired aplastic anemia. Study as a whole: Quantities of DNA derived from sorted CD4+ and CD8+ cells averaged roughly 3.4 ug. Study observations and caveats: Patients and healthy controls showed no significant CD8+ Simpson's diversity difference. Approximately 29 was the count of CD8+ CDR3 sequences that patients shared with controls.

A note on this clonotype: Its target is unknown.

The CDR3 runs 12 residues. Germline assignment: CDR1 SGHTA and CDR2 FQGNSA. V was trimmed by 5 bases and J by 2 bases, leaving 6 bases between them. Genomic DNA served as template for TCR beta VDJ and CDR3 profiling. TCRdb fed the reads into MiXCR, producing one record per CDR3 protein. The sample lists 120,000 or so distinct CDR3 sequences; 55% to 70% were seen once. Patients selected for sequencing had displayed CD8+CD57+ cell expansion by flow cytometry. Patients were therapy-naive when their blood was sampled. The chain is built from TRBV7-2 and TRBJ1-2; D not certain. The clonotype was recovered from a human donor with aplastic anemia. Material: sorted CD4+, CD8+, or CD8+CD57+ T cells (not recorded which) from PBMCs. Written as DNA, the CDR3 is TGTGCCAGCAGCCCGCGGAACTATGGCTACACCTTC. Amino acids: CASSPRNYGYTF. Looking up the rest from reference TRBV7-2 and TRBJ1-2 gives the full variable domain: GAGVSQSPSNKVTEKGKDVELRCDPISGHTALYWYRQSLGQGLEFLIYFQGNSAPDKSGLPSDRFSAERTGGSVSTLTIQRTQQEDSAVYLCASSPRNYGYTFGSGTRLTVV.